The 10 T cell receptor beta chains reported below all come from one sample, sequenced in a study of glioma-infiltrating T cells. The iRepertoire nested amplicon-rescue multiplex PCR amplified TCR alpha and beta CDR3s from RNA. One entry per CDR3 protein, called by TCRdb with MiXCR from the multiplex PCR reads. The sample holds 100,000 to 150,000 distinct CDR3 sequences; roughly 24% are singletons and the top ten take around 15%. The sequencing input was glioma tissue, nonneoplastic brain tissue, or PBMCs (not recorded which). These receptors all stem from a human donor with low-grade glioma or glioblastoma, undergoing nonglioma brain surgery, or in good health (not recorded which).

This clonotype occurred once. This may stem from a read error, because a much larger clone lies one nucleotide away. In this CDR3 the conserved last residue, phenylalanine or tryptophan, is missing, so a read error is likely. This chain links TRBV3-1 with TRBJ2-7; the D is unclear. Deletions cut 5 bases from V and 4 bases from J, with 15 bases between. CDR1 is LGHDT and CDR2 is YNNKEL in the germline V gene (reference sequence). The CDR3 totals 14 residues. CDR3 residues: CASSSSLTAYEQYL. Written as DNA, the CDR3 is TGTGCCAGCAGCTCCTCGTTGACGGCGTACGAGCAGTACCTC.

The chain is built from TRBV19 and TRBJ2-7; 9 bases map to TRBD1. Trimming removed 3 bases from V and 3 bases from J; junction bases left unmatched: 3. This CDR3 comprises 14 residues. Germline CDR1 reads LNHDA; CDR2 reads SQIVND (reference sequence). The CDR3 loop is CASSIPGQGYEQYF. The CDR3 DNA reads TGTGCCAGTAGTATCCCGGGACAGGGCTACGAGCAGTACTTC.

This clonotype was seen repeatedly, ten times or more. V and J are TRBV7-2 and TRBJ2-3, with 11 bases identical to TRBD2. The CDR3 length is 16 residues. Germline V gene sequence: CDR1 SGHTA, CDR2 FQGNSA. The J segment lost 0 bases and the V segment lost 5 bases, leaving 4 bases of the junction unmatched. In DNA, the CDR3 is TGTGCCAGCAGCATTCGGACTAGCGGGAGCACAGATACGCAGTATTTT. It specifies CASSIRTSGSTDTQYF.

This clonotype was observed at least ten times. The chain carries TRBV29-1 and TRBJ1-5, with D uncertain. V shed 4 bases and J shed 0 bases, with 7 bases lying between them. This CDR3 comprises 13 residues. Germline V CDR1 and CDR2: SQVTM, ANQGSEA. The CDR3 protein is CSVGDNSNQPQHF. In nucleotides, the CDR3 is TGCAGCGTTGGAGACAATAGCAATCAGCCCCAGCATTTT.

A note on this clonotype: This could be a read error, since a much larger clone is one nucleotide away. The rearrangement uses TRBV6-5 and TRBJ2-5; weak D call: TRBD1 (5 bases). The CDR3 sequence is 13 residues long. V was pared by 6 bases and J by 5 bases, with 13 bases between. Germline assignment: CDR1 MNHEY and CDR2 SVGAGI. CDR3 protein: CASRPGNLETQYF. The CDR3 DNA sequence: TGTGCCAGCAGACCAGGGAATTTGGAGACCCAGTACTTC.

With respect to this clonotype: At one of its ends the junction is not consistent with the germline gene, which may arise from a read error. This chain links TRBV7-9 with TRBJ2-1; TRBD2 is a possible D gene (5 bases). CDR3 length equals 17 residues. CDR1 is SEHNR and CDR2 is FQNEAQ in the germline V gene (reference sequence). This CDR3 is CASRAPLDGSSYSEQFF. CDR3 nucleotide sequence: TGTGCCAGCAGAGCCCCACTAGATGGGAGCTCCTACAGTGAGCAGTTCTTC. Drawing the rest from reference TRBV7-9 and TRBJ2-1, the complete variable domain is DTGVSQNPRHKITKRGQNVTFRCDPISEHNRLYWYRQTLGQGPEFLTYFQNEAQLEKSRLLSDRFSAERPKGSFSTLEIQRTEQGDSAMYLCASRAPLDGSSYSEQFFGPGTRLTVL.

About this clonotype: A clone one base away is much larger, so this may be a read error. The chain uses TRBV19 and TRBJ2-3; perhaps TRBD1 as D (5 bases). CDR3 length: 14 residues. Germline CDR1 LNHDA, CDR2 SQIVND (reference sequence). Between the trimmed V and J ends, which lost 3 bases and 4 bases, there was a span of 11 bases. Here the CDR3 reads CASSIRVRADTQYF. The CDR3, as DNA: TGTGCCAGTAGTATCAGGGTCCGCGCAGATACGCAGTATTTT.

This clonotype was counted a few times. This chain connects TRBV7-9 to TRBJ2-2, with no clear D. Trimming pared 5 bases from V and 4 bases from J, leaving 14 bases between. This CDR3 comprises 15 residues. Germline CDR1 is SEHNR and CDR2 is FQNEAQ (reference sequence). The CDR3 region is CASSTTRSGTGELFF. CDR3 nucleotide sequence: TGTGCCAGCAGCACCACTCGTTCTGGCACCGGGGAGCTGTTTTTT.

There are many counts of this clonotype. J is TRBJ2-7 and V is TRBV20-1; 14 bases are shared with TRBD2. With 0 bases clipped from V and 2 bases from J, the junction kept 12 bases outside the gene matches. This CDR3 is 19 amino acids long. Per the germline V gene, CDR1 is DFQATT and CDR2 is SNEGSKA (reference sequence). In nucleotides, the CDR3 is TGCAGTGCTAGAGATCATTCGACTAGCGGGAGGGCCCGGACCTACGAGCAGTACTTC. This encodes CSARDHSTSGRARTYEQYF.

In this sample, this clonotype turned up many times. The chain joins TRBV20-1 to TRBJ2-2, with TRBD2 identical over 8 bases. The trim removed 0 bases at V and 6 bases at J, leaving 9 bases unmatched. This CDR3 region has 16 residues. From germline, CDR1 is DFQATT and CDR2 SNEGSKA (reference sequence). In DNA, the CDR3 is TGCAGTGCTAGAGATCTTAGGCGGGAGGTGGCCGGGGAGCTGTTTTTT. It is translated as CSARDLRREVAGELFF.